This TCR beta chain was sequenced during a study of CD8 T cells in ankylosing spondylitis (dated by TCRdb to 2015 to 2018). About the full investigation: T cell receptor beta repertoires were profiled in healthy donors and ankylosing spondylitis patients so that disease-linked TCR variants could be found. The full study cohort was made up of 25 ankylosing spondylitis patients and 108 healthy donors. Peripheral blood was sampled, and synovial fluid was additionally collected from ankylosing spondylitis patients. General findings and caveats noted by the study authors: A TCR beta motif of fewer than 10 highly homologous amino acid variants appeared characteristic of blood from ankylosing spondylitis patients. A CD8+ phenotype was shown by the disease-linked clones, which were found at relatively low frequencies in peripheral blood. The disease-linked clones were reported to be significantly enriched in matched synovial fluid samples from ankylosing spondylitis patients. Some TCR beta motif variants had previously been reported in synovial fluid and blood of reactive arthritis patients, which suggested common disease-initiation mechanisms.

From its cysteine to its phenylalanine, the CDR3 spans 15 amino acids. The kept DNA is CDR3 alone, 45 bases in frame from the first base. As encoded in the germline V gene, CDR1 is WSHSY while CDR2 is SAAADI. V was cut back by 5 bases and J by 4 bases, leaving a gap of 17 bases between them. This clonotype was detected ten times or more. What this receptor recognizes is not known. No much larger clone exists at a distance of one base, and base qualities are not known. TCRdb lists the instrument as Illumina HiSeq 2500. Quantitative 5'-RACE with molecular barcodes was the method used to prepare the TCR beta libraries. In the source study's methods: A new computational method based on a probabilistic model of VDJ rearrangement was used to identify disease-linked TCR variants. TCRdb reprocessing: public reads trimmed at Q25 with fastp, clones called with MiXCR, in-frame beta chains kept. CDR3 protein sequences are deduplicated, and each keeps its most common genes and DNA. The V and J calls follow TCRdb's processing rather than the paper's. In all, the sample holds 150,000 to 200,000 distinct CDR3 sequences, and around 10% of those were seen once. The top ten clones comprise 25% to 30% of the sample.

The source of this sequence is a male donor with ankylosing spondylitis or in good health (not recorded which). Recombination connected TRBV10-2 to TRBJ1-2; the D gene is perhaps TRBD1, on 5 matching bases. The sample was blood, either unsorted or a sorted T cell fraction (not recorded which). The CDR3 protein is CASSFEGASSYGYTF. In nucleotide form, the sequence is TGCGCCAGCAGTTTCGAAGGGGCTTCATCCTATGGCTACACCTTC.